This is a list of T cell receptor beta chains from one sample in a study of T-cell reconstitution after alpha-beta-depleted transplantation in children. TCRdb re-called the PCR reads with MiXCR, one entry per CDR3 protein. Of some 500,000 distinct CDR3 sequences listed, roughly 18% are singletons. Here the sequenced sample was PBMCs from the stem cell graft donor, taken from the stem cell graft. Every receptor here comes from a human donor who donated a stem cell graft to a child with acute lymphoblastic leukemia. CDR3s include the opening cysteine and the closing phenylalanine or tryptophan. Each record gives: V gene, CDR3 length, D gene, CDR3 protein. D genes are given only for firm matches.

v_call: TRBV20-1
cdr3_length: 12
d_call: .
cdr3_aa: CSAYRMNTEAFF

v_call: TRBV18
cdr3_length: 15
d_call: .
cdr3_aa: CASSPGGFNTGELFF

v_call: TRBV20-1
cdr3_length: 15
d_call: TRBD2
cdr3_aa: CSAVYPSGRTREQYF

v_call: TRBV5-1
cdr3_length: 16
d_call: TRBD2
cdr3_aa: CASSVGLAGGGDTQYF

v_call: TRBV5-1
cdr3_length: 13
d_call: .
cdr3_aa: CASSHNREGGYTF

v_call: TRBV3-1
cdr3_length: 16
d_call: TRBD1
cdr3_aa: CASSQGAGTGYEKLFF

v_call: TRBV5-1
cdr3_length: 18
d_call: .
cdr3_aa: CASSTLDRWDGLRDTQYF

v_call: TRBV5-1
cdr3_length: 13
d_call: TRBD1
cdr3_aa: CASGKDRGNIQYF

v_call: TRBV12-3/TRBV12-4
cdr3_length: 16
d_call: TRBD2
cdr3_aa: CASSLLGSGATDTQYF

v_call: TRBV18
cdr3_length: 14
d_call: TRBD1
cdr3_aa: CASRTGDGTDTQYF

v_call: TRBV5-1
cdr3_length: 16
d_call: TRBD1
cdr3_aa: CASRTTPGTGQETQYF

v_call: TRBV28
cdr3_length: 15
d_call: TRBD2
cdr3_aa: CASSFLAGVTDTQYF

v_call: TRBV10-2
cdr3_length: 12
d_call: .
cdr3_aa: CASTPSGYEQYF

v_call: TRBV10-3
cdr3_length: 16
d_call: TRBD1
cdr3_aa: CAISGGQGASTDTQYF

v_call: TRBV20-1
cdr3_length: 18
d_call: .
cdr3_aa: CSASKRGPESAGANVLTF

v_call: TRBV4-1
cdr3_length: 17
d_call: TRBD2
cdr3_aa: CASSIGRLAGKADTQYF

v_call: TRBV6-1
cdr3_length: 15
d_call: TRBD2
cdr3_aa: CASSEGLAGGYEQYF

v_call: TRBV28
cdr3_length: 15
d_call: .
cdr3_aa: CASTPGAGWGPPQHF

v_call: TRBV5-1
cdr3_length: 15
d_call: .
cdr3_aa: CASSWAPGLDEKLFF